The rows below give T cell receptor beta chains drawn from one sample of a study of blood T cell repertoires in COVID-19. This table comes from immunoSEQ multiplex PCR, and its TCRdb copy is limited to in-frame clones, with some not included. The repertoire holds about 120,000 clones, 75% to 80% seen once, with 7.9% in the top ten. Sequencing was performed on peripheral blood. The receptors here all came from a human donor in a cohort sampled during active COVID-19. CDR3s leave out the opening cysteine and the closing phenylalanine or tryptophan. Clone size appears in some rows only: once, few, many, or a class for an expanded clone.

clone size | J gene | V gene | CDR3 protein
- | TRBJ1-2 | TRBV27 | ASSFSGQGYGYT
- | TRBJ2-7 | TRBV21-1 | AGWDRRAYEQY
- | TRBJ1-3 | TRBV19 | ASSQDRGNTIY
- | TRBJ1-6 | TRBV11-2 | ASSWGDSSYNSPLH
- | TRBJ2-1 | TRBV7-9 | ASSLGGGRDEQF
few | TRBJ2-7 | TRBV15 | ATSRGTTYEQY
few | TRBJ1-2 | TRBV6-4 | ASSPYRGSLGYT
- | TRBJ2-1 | TRBV12-3/TRBV12-4 | ASSLASNEQF
once | TRBJ2-7 | TRBV27 | ASKRGTAYEQY
- | TRBJ1-5 | TRBV6-1 | ASSAFIMGADNQPQH
- | TRBJ1-3 | TRBV21-1 | ASSPPGQGSGNTIY